This record covers a single T cell receptor (beta chain). Its specificity is unknown. Some clones are missing from TCRdb's copy, which holds only in-frame ones; the method was immunoSEQ multiplex PCR. The repertoire holds 95,000 to 150,000 clones, with about 91% as singletons. The data are from a study of cytomegalovirus exposure and HLA in healthy donors. Study overall: The roughly 130 validation repertoires used the same platform as the 666 first-cohort repertoires, a later analysis reported.

This CDR3 has 15 amino acids. Germline values: CDR1 SGHRS, CDR2 YFSETQ. Trimming removed 4 bases from V and 3 bases from J, with 16 bases in between. Study-level results: Reportedly, diagnosis of cytomegalovirus status by the classifier showed high specificity and sensitivity.

V and J are TRBV5-1 and TRBJ1-2; weak D call: TRBD1 (5 bases). The receptor was isolated from a woman under 30 in good health and CMV-seronegative. The sample taken for sequencing was PBMCs. As DNA, the CDR3 is TGCGCCAGCAGCCTGACCCAGGGATCGGACTATGGCTACACCTTC. Its protein is CASSLTQGSDYGYTF.